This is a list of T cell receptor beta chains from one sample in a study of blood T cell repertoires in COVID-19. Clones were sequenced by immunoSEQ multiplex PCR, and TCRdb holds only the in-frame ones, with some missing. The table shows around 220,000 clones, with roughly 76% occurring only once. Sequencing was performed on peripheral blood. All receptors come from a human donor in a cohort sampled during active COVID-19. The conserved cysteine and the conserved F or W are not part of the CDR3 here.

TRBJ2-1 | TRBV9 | ASSVADRMEREGANEQF
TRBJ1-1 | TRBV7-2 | ASSLAGAQGEAF
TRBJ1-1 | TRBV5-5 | ASSLGQANTEAF
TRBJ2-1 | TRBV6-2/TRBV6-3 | ASSYSRTSGRANEQF
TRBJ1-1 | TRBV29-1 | SAETGASEAF
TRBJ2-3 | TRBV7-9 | ASSSPPSGSLSDTQY
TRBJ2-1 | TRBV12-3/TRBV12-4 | ASGGAQQF
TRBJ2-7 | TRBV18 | ASSRTSGDSYEQY
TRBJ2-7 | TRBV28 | ASQETGDYEQY
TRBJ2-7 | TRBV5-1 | ASSLSQGSNEQY
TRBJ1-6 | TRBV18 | ASSDRVAYNSPLH
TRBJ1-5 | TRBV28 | ASSPTRGAGNQPQH
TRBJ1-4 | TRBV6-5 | ASCPGGAREKLF
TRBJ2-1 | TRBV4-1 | ASSPRQGSYNEQF
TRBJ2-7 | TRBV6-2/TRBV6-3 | ASSRGQGPYEQY
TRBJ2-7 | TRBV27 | ASSFGGRAHEQY
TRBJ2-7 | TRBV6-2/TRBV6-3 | ASSYSYSYEQY
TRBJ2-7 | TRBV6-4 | ASSERLAGVYEQY
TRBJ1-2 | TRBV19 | ASRLSGTANYGYT
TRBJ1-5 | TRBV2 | ASSYRGDPNQPQH
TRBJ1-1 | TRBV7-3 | ASSSGGTEAF
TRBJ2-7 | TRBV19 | ASSDTGRNYEQY
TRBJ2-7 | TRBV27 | ASSIRSGMDEQY
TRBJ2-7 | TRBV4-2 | ASSQGPGLADYEQY
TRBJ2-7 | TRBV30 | AWSVPGGWYEQY
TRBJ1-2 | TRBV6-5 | AGRVGKNYGYT
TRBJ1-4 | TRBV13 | ASSLGNRGTNEKLF
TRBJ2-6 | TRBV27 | ASSFTGVLSGANVLT
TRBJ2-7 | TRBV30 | AWSVLGTGLYEQY
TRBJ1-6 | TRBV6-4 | ASSAEGAPYNSPLH
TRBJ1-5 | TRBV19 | ASSIGQNSNQPQH
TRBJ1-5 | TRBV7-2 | ASAGQGDQPQH
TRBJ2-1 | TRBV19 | ASSTLRGSLIFVEQF
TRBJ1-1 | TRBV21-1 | ASIRQVGTEAF
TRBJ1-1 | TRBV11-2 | ASSLERDTEAF
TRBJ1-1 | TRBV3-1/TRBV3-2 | ASSRGTGNTEAF
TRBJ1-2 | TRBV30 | AWSQDRGNGYT
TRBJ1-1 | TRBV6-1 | ASSEPGQGFDEAF
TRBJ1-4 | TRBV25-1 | ASSDETGHEKLF
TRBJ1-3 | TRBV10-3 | AIRAGPGAGNTIY
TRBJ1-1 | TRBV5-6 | ASSLAPGKAF
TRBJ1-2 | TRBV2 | ASSATGTGYGYT
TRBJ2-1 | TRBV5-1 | ASSWTSGRYNEQF
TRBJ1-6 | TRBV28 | ASSDRTGRNSPLH
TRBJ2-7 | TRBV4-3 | ASSQTSGLSSYEQY
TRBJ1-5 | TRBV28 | ASSWGSNQPQH
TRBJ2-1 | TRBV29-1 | SVVAGLHEQF
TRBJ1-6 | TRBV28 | ASSLLISALH
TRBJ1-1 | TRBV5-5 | ASSLQGAYYTEAF
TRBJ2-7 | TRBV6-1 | ASSDTGTGVHEQY
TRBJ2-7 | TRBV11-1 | ASTPNRDEQY
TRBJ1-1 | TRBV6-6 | AISGAGAF
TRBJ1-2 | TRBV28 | ASSFNGAGYT
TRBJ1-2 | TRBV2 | ASSDRGQNNYGYT
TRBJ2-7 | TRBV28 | ASLESGRPYEQY
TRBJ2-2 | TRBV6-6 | ASSYEGVGYGELF
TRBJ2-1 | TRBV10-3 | AISESWLVEQF
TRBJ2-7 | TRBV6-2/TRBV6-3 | ASSPRDSGVYEQY
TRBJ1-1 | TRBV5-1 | ASSVSGQLNTEAF